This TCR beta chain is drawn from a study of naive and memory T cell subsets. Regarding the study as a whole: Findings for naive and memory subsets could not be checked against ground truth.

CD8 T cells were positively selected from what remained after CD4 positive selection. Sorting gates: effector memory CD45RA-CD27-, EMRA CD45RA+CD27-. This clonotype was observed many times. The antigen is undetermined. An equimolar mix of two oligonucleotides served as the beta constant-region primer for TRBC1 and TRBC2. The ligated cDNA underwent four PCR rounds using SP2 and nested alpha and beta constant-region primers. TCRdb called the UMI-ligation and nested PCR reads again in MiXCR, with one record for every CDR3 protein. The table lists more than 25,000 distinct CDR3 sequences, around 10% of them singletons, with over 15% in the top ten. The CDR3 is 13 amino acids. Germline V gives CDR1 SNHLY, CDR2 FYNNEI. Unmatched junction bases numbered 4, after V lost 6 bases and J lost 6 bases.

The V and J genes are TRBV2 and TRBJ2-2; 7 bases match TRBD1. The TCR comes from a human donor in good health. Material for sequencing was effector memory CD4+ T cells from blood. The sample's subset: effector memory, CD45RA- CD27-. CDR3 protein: CASRIGGPGELFF. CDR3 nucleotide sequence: TGTGCCAGCAGGATAGGGGGCCCCGGGGAGCTGTTTTTT.